Below, 11 T cell receptor beta chains from the same sample are listed, as sequenced in a study of control samples from healthy donors and cancer patients. Profiling relied on immunoSEQ multiplex PCR, and the TCRdb table lists in-frame clones only, not all of them. The sample carries roughly 92,000 clones, around nine tenths recorded once. Material: blood. These TCRs come from a woman aged 55 to 70 in good health.

This chain uses TRBV4-3 with TRBJ2-1; D ambiguous. The V end was cut by 0 bases, the J end by 3 bases, with 15 bases between. The CDR3 is 17 amino acids. The V gene's germline CDR1 is LGHNA and CDR2 YSLEER. Written as DNA, the CDR3 is TGCGCCAGCAGCCAAGATTACGTGTCAGGCGACTACAATGAGCAGTTCTTC. Translation gives CASSQDYVSGDYNEQFF.

The V gene is TRBV5-4, the J gene TRBJ2-7, with TRBD1 identical over 9 bases. Germline V gene sequence: CDR1 SGHNT, CDR2 YYREEE (reference sequence). CDR3 length: 14 amino acids. V shed 3 bases and J 3 bases; nucleotides not matched to a gene: 4. The CDR3 DNA reads TGTGCCAGCAGCTCACCGGGACAGGGCTACGAGCAGTACTTC. It translates to CASSSPGQGYEQYF. The full variable domain, rest sourced from reference TRBV5-4 and TRBJ2-7, is ETGVTQSPTHLIKTRGQQVTLRCSSQSGHNTVSWYQQALGQGPQFIFQYYREEENGRGNFPPRFSGLQFPNYSSELNVNALELDDSALYLCASSSPGQGYEQYFGPGTRLTVT.

The chain employs TRBV18 and TRBJ2-4, with D possibly matching TRBD2 (5 bases). V was pared by 2 bases and J by 9 bases, with 23 bases between. In germline, CDR1 is KGHSH, CDR2 LQKENI. The CDR3 sequence is 17 residues long. The CDR3 loop reads CASSPGPPAGGRGIQYF. The CDR3 DNA follows: TGTGCCAGCTCACCAGGTCCGCCCGCAGGAGGACGGGGCATTCAGTACTTC.

This chain links TRBV11-3 with TRBJ1-4, with D uncertain. This CDR3 has 13 amino acids. V gave up 1 base and J gave up 8 bases, with 8 bases separating them. Germline assignment: CDR1 SGHNT and CDR2 YENEEA. The CDR3 here is CASSLVLNEKLFF. The CDR3 DNA is TGTGCCAGCAGCTTAGTTCTGAACGAAAAACTGTTTTTT.

The chain links TRBV5-1 to TRBJ2-1; tentatively, D is TRBD2 (6 bases). The germline V gene has CDR1 SGHRS and CDR2 YFSETQ. The CDR3 totals 17 residues. V shed 3 bases and J shed 3 bases, with 19 bases lying between them. CDR3 amino acids: CASSSGVRGGGYNEQFF. As DNA, the CDR3 is TGCGCCAGCAGCTCCGGGGTCCGGGGAGGAGGCTACAATGAGCAGTTCTTC.

This clone showed up just once. The chain links TRBV30 to TRBJ1-1, with D tentatively TRBD1 (6 bases). CDR1 GTSNPN and CDR2 SVGIG come from the germline V gene (reference sequence). The CDR3 is 13 residues long. Deletions cut 4 bases from V and 1 base from J, with 10 bases between. CDR3 bases: TGTGCCTGGAACCGACAGGCGAACACTGAAGCTTTCTTT. Residues: CAWNRQANTEAFF.

The DNA for the CDR3 is TGCAGTGCTAGAGATCGGGCGGAGCAGTACTTC. Protein product: CSARDRAEQYF. The gene calls are TRBV20-1 and TRBJ2-7, with no clear D. Germline V CDR1 and CDR2: DFQATT, SNEGSKA (reference sequence). Trimming stripped 0 bases from V and 7 bases from J, with 7 bases between. The CDR3 has 11 residues.

This clone appeared once. The V gene is TRBV15, the J gene TRBJ2-1; D is unclear. V lost 1 base, J lost 4 bases, and 8 bases lay in between. The CDR3 is made up of 14 amino acids. Germline V gene lookup returns CDR1 LNHNV and CDR2 YYDKDF (reference sequence). Here the CDR3 reads CATSRGWQYNEQFF. As DNA, the CDR3 is TGTGCCACCAGCAGAGGATGGCAATACAATGAGCAGTTCTTC.

This clone is a singleton in its sample. V is TRBV5-1 and J is TRBJ2-3; D unresolved. V was shortened by 3 bases and J by 5 bases, with 19 bases between the two germline ends. Germline V gene lookup returns CDR1 SGHRS and CDR2 YFSETQ. The CDR3 covers 16 residues. DNA for the CDR3: TGCGCCAGCAGCTCCGCCGGCGCCCACTTGGGAGATACGCAGTATTTT. Translated, it gives CASSSAGAHLGDTQYF.

The V and J genes are TRBV30 and TRBJ1-4; D gene unclear. The CDR3 sequence is 14 residues long. The V end lost 2 bases, the J end lost 10 bases, and 17 bases lay between the germline ends. Germline assignment: CDR1 GTSNPN and CDR2 SVGIG (reference sequence). CDR3 DNA sequence: TGTGCCTGGAGTCCCAACGGGGTGACCGGAAAACTGTTTTTT. It is translated as CAWSPNGVTGKLFF.

Only one count was recorded for this clone. The rearrangement uses TRBV18 and TRBJ2-3; maybe TRBD2 (7 bases). The ends were cut back, 6 bases at V and 2 bases at J, with 18 bases in the middle. Looked up from germline, CDR1 is KGHSH and CDR2 is LQKENI. There are 16 residues in the CDR3. The CDR3 sequence: CASSPVSGGPTDTQYF. The CDR3 DNA is TGTGCCAGCTCGCCCGTTTCCGGGGGGCCCACAGATACGCAGTATTTT.